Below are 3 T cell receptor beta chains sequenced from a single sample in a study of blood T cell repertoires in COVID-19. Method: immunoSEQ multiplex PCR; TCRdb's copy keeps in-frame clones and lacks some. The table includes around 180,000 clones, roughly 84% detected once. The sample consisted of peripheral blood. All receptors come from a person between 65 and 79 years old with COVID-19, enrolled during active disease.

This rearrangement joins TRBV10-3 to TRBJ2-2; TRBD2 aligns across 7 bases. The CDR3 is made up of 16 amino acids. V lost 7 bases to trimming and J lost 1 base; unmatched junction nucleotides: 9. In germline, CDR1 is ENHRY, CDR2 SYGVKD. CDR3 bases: TGTGCCATCATGTCTAGGTCTAGCGGGAACACCGGGGAGCTGTTTTTT. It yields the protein CAIMSRSSGNTGELFF.

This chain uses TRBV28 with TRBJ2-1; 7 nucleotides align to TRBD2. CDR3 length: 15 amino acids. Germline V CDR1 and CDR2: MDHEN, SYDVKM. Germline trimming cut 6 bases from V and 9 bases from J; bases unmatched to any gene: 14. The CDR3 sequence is CASSLRGGSLGEQFF. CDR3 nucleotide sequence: TGTGCCAGCAGCTTAAGAGGCGGGAGTCTTGGTGAGCAGTTCTTC.

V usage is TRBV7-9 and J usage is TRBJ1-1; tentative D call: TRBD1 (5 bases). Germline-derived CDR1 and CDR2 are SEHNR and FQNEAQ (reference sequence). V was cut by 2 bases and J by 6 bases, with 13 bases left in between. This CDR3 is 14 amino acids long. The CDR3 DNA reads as TGTGCCAGCAGCTTACACAGGACGATCTCTGAAGCTTTCTTT. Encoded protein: CASSLHRTISEAFF.